The source of this T cell receptor beta chain is a study of blood T cell repertoires in COVID-19. Study background: Sites in the United States, Italy and Spain provided acute and convalescent COVID-19 samples.

Produced via immunoSEQ multiplex PCR; TCRdb's table is partial and in-frame only. Here the sample spans fewer than 300,000 clones, 80% to 85% being singletons. Deletions cut 0 bases from V and 4 bases from J, with 13 bases between. This CDR3 has 15 residues. Germline loops: CDR1 MNHEY, CDR2 SMNVEV (reference sequence). This TCR was sampled from a person aged 70 to 85 with COVID-19, enrolled during active disease. Material for sequencing was peripheral blood. The chain recombines TRBV27 with TRBJ2-7; a weak D match, TRBD1 (5 bases). CDR3 sequence (DNA): TGTGCCAGCAGTTTATCGGCGACAGCATTTTACGAGCAGTACTTC. Its protein is CASSLSATAFYEQYF.